The following is a T cell receptor (beta chain) sequence with its context. The antigen remains undetermined. The Oncomine TCR Beta short-read assay was applied to DNA of cultured CD4+ T cells. A single record per CDR3 protein comes from TCRdb applying MiXCR to the PCR reads. The sample contains roughly 20,000 distinct CDR3 sequences, roughly 46% of which appear only once. These data belong to a study of vaccination and CD4 T cells after COVID-19. Study-level background: In culture, cells were exposed to overlapping spike peptides from SARS-CoV-2, HCoV-NL63, HCoV-OC43 and HCoV-229E.

Treatment meaning: approximately 10-day PBMC culture with coronavirus spike peptide pools or control peptides (ViraFEST assay). ViraFEST stimulated the growth of antigen-specific T cells using peptide pools and subsequently profiled their TCRs by sequencing. A half-volume replacement of the medium with fresh IL-2 medium was performed on days 3 and 7. The germline gives CDR1 MNHEY, CDR2 SVGEGT. The CDR3 runs 16 residues. The V and J ends lost 5 bases and 0 bases, in that order; junction bases with no gene match: 5. This chain joins TRBV6-2 or TRBV6-3 and TRBJ2-3; 10 bases fit TRBD2. Sequenced here: CD4+ T cells from blood, cultured in vitro, sampled before SARS-CoV-2 vaccination. The source of this sequence is a human donor who had recovered from COVID-19. The CDR3 coding sequence is TGTGCCAGCAGTCGTCGTAGCGGGGGGAGCACAGATACGCAGTATTTT. Translation gives CASSRRSGGSTDTQYF.